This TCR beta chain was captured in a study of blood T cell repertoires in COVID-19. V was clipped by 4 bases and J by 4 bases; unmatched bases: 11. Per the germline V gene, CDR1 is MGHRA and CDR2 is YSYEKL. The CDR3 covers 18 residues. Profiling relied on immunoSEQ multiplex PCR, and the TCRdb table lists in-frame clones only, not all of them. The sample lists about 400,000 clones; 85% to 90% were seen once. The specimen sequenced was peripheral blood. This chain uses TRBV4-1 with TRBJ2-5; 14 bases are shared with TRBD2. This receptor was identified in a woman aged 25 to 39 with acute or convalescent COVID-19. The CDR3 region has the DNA TGCGCCAGCAGCCGCCTTCCCGGACTAGCGGGGGGCCTAGAGACCCAGTACTTC. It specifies CASSRLPGLAGGLETQYF.